A single sample is the source of the 2 T cell receptor beta chains below, sequenced in a study of cytomegalovirus exposure and HLA in healthy donors. PCR amplification relied on 60 Vbeta primers (plus 13 Jbeta primers). The protocol was immunoSEQ multiplex PCR, while the TCRdb copy is restricted to in-frame clones and leaves out a portion. The profile shows 170,000 or so clones, roughly 84% of them singletons. Sequenced sample: PBMCs. The receptors stem from a boy aged 2 to 10 in good health and CMV-seronegative.

V gene TRBV10-3 combines with J gene TRBJ1-1; D might be TRBD1 (5 bases). This CDR3 comprises 14 residues. From germline, CDR1 is ENHRY and CDR2 SYGVKD. Trimming pared 5 bases from V and 1 base from J, leaving 11 bases between. CDR3 region: CAISTSGKNTEAFF. CDR3 nucleotides: TGTGCCATCAGTACCTCAGGGAAGAACACTGAAGCTTTCTTT.

This clone has only one observation. DNA of the CDR3: TGTGCCAGCAGCCAAGGGTCGGGGACAAGCTCCTACAATGAGCAGTTCTTC. Translated: CASSQGSGTSSYNEQFF. The V and J genes are TRBV7-9 and TRBJ2-1; perhaps TRBD1 as D (6 bases). V was cut by 5 bases and J by 0 bases, with 17 bases left in between. The CDR3 totals 17 residues. Germline V gives CDR1 SEHNR, CDR2 FQNEAQ (reference sequence).